The rows below give T cell receptor beta chains drawn from one sample of a study of cytomegalovirus exposure and HLA in healthy donors. Clones were read by immunoSEQ multiplex PCR, and TCRdb kept only the in-frame ones, dropping some. Its clone listing holds about 100,000 clones. Specimen: PBMCs. These receptors were collected from a man in his fifties in good health and CMV-seronegative. Each CDR3 is given with its conserved first and last residue. Fields, in order: V gene, D gene, J gene, CDR3 protein, CDR3 DNA. The D gene is left open where the match is weak.

V: TRBV7-9
D: NA
J: TRBJ2-1
CDR3: CASSFKLLRYNEQFF
DNA: TGTGCCAGCAGCTTTAAGTTGTTGCGCTACAATGAGCAGTTCTTC

V: TRBV14
D: TRBD2
J: TRBJ2-3
CDR3: CASSQLASGRGNTQYF
DNA: TGTGCCAGCAGCCAACTGGCGAGCGGGAGAGGAAATACGCAGTATTTT

V: TRBV29-1
D: TRBD1
J: TRBJ2-2
CDR3: CSVGGQGAGELFF
DNA: TGCAGCGTGGGGGGACAGGGGGCCGGGGAGCTGTTTTTT

V: TRBV9
D: TRBD2
J: TRBJ2-1
CDR3: CASSPRLAEPNEQFF
DNA: TGTGCCAGCAGCCCAAGACTAGCGGAGCCCAATGAGCAGTTCTTC

V: TRBV29-1
D: TRBD2
J: TRBJ2-1
CDR3: CSVESSGSIVGDEQFF
DNA: TGCAGCGTTGAGTCTAGCGGGAGTATTGTGGGTGATGAGCAGTTCTTC

V: TRBV10-1
D: TRBD1
J: TRBJ1-1
CDR3: CASRDRADTEAFF
DNA: TGCGCCAGCAGAGACAGGGCTGACACTGAAGCTTTCTTT

V: TRBV29-1
D: NA
J: TRBJ1-6
CDR3: CSVRTDGSYNSPLHF
DNA: TGCAGCGTTCGCACGGACGGGAGTTATAATTCACCCCTCCACTTT

V: TRBV19
D: TRBD1
J: TRBJ1-2
CDR3: CASSQRTGASGYTF
DNA: TGTGCCAGTAGTCAAAGGACAGGGGCGAGTGGCTACACCTTC

V: TRBV15
D: TRBD1
J: TRBJ2-4
CDR3: CATSRDVSGQKLAKNIQYF
DNA: TGTGCCACCAGCAGAGATGTTTCGGGACAGAAACTAGCCAAAAACATTCAGTACTTC

V: TRBV5-1
D: NA
J: TRBJ1-1
CDR3: CASSLTGNTEAFF
DNA: TGCGCCAGCAGCCTGACAGGGAACACTGAAGCTTTCTTT

V: TRBV5-6
D: TRBD2
J: TRBJ2-7
CDR3: CASSLDSGKREYEQYF
DNA: TGTGCCAGCAGCTTGGATAGCGGGAAAAGGGAGTACGAGCAGTACTTC

V: TRBV27
D: NA
J: TRBJ2-1
CDR3: CASSLQGRGDNEQFF
DNA: TGTGCCAGCAGTTTACAGGGGAGAGGGGACAATGAGCAGTTCTTC

V: TRBV7-9
D: NA
J: TRBJ2-7
CDR3: CASSLVWRNDEQYF
DNA: TGTGCCAGCAGCTTAGTCTGGCGGAACGACGAGCAGTACTTC

V: TRBV7-2
D: TRBD2
J: TRBJ2-2
CDR3: CASSLYGGITGELFF
DNA: TGTGCCAGCAGCTTATACGGGGGGATCACCGGGGAGCTGTTTTTT

V: TRBV19
D: NA
J: TRBJ2-7
CDR3: CASSMGGSGTYEQYF
DNA: TGTGCCAGTAGTATGGGCGGTAGCGGAACCTACGAGCAGTACTTC

V: TRBV6-5
D: NA
J: TRBJ2-7
CDR3: CASSYTGDYEQYF
DNA: TGTGCCAGCAGTTACACAGGAGACTACGAGCAGTACTTC

V: TRBV11-2
D: TRBD2
J: TRBJ2-3
CDR3: CASSLIGLAWTDTQYF
DNA: TGTGCCAGCAGCTTAATTGGACTAGCGTGGACAGATACGCAGTATTTT

V: TRBV7-9
D: TRBD1
J: TRBJ1-2
CDR3: CASSEGQGIVYGYTF
DNA: TGTGCCAGCAGCGAGGGACAGGGGATAGTCTATGGCTACACCTTC

V: TRBV12-5
D: NA
J: TRBJ2-7
CDR3: CASGTTYEQYF
DNA: TGTGCTAGTGGCACTACCTACGAGCAGTACTTC

V: TRBV6-5
D: NA
J: TRBJ2-7
CDR3: CASSAQGFYEQYF
DNA: TGTGCCAGCAGTGCTCAGGGTTTCTACGAGCAGTACTTC

V: TRBV5-1
D: NA
J: TRBJ1-2
CDR3: CASSLLAGANYGYTF
DNA: TGCGCCAGCAGCTTGTTGGCAGGGGCTAACTATGGCTACACCTTC